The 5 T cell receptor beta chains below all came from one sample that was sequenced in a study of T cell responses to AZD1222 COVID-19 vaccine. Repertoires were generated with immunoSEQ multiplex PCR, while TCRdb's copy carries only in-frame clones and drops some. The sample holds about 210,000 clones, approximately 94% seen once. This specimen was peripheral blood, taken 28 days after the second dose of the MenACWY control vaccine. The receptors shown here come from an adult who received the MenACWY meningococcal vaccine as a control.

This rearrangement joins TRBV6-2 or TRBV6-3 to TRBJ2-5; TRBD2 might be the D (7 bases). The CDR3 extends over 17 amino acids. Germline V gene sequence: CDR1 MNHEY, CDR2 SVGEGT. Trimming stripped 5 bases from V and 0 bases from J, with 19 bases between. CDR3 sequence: CASSMRGGRAYQETQYF. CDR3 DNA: TGTGCCAGCAGTATGAGGGGGGGCCGGGCGTACCAAGAGACCCAGTACTTC.

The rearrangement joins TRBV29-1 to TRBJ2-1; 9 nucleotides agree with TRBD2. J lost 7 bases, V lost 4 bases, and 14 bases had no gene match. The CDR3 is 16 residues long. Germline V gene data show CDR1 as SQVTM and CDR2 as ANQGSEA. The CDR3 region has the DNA TGCAGCGTTGCGCAGCGGGGGGCCCCGGTGGCGAATGAGCAGTTCTTC. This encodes CSVAQRGAPVANEQFF.

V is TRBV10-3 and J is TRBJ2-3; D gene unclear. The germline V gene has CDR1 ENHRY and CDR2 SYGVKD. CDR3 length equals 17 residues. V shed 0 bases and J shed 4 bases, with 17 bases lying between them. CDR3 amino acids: CAISESRTSSDADTQYF. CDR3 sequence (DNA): TGTGCCATCAGTGAGTCGCGGACCTCATCAGACGCAGATACGCAGTATTTT.

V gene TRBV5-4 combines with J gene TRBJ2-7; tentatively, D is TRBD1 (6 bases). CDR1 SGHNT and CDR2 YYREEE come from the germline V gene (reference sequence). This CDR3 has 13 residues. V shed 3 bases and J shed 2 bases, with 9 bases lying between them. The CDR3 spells CASSSGQTYEQYF. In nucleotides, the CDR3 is TGTGCCAGCAGCTCTGGACAGACCTACGAGCAGTACTTC.

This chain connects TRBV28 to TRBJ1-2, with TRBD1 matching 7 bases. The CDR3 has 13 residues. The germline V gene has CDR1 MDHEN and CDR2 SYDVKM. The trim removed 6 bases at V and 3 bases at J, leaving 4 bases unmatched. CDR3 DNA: TGTGCCAGCAGCCCAGGGGGGGACTATGGCTACACCTTC. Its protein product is CASSPGGDYGYTF.